The sequence of this T cell receptor beta chain was determined in a study of T cell changes during pregnancy in multiple sclerosis. Sequencing was performed with immunoSEQ multiplex PCR; in TCRdb, only in-frame clones are kept and a portion is missing. The sample has approximately 44,000 clones, roughly nine tenths seen once. From germline, CDR1 is SGHRS and CDR2 YFSETQ. There are 17 residues in the CDR3. The V gene lost 2 bases and the J gene lost 6 bases, with 21 bases spanning the gap. The source is a female donor with multiple sclerosis, enrolled in a pregnancy study. This specimen consisted of CD4+ T cells from peripheral blood mononuclear cells, obtained in the first trimester of pregnancy. The rearrangement links TRBV5-1 to TRBJ2-1; D not resolved. CDR3 loop: CASSFSSIRIFGNEQFF. The CDR3 nucleotides are TGCGCCAGCAGCTTTTCGTCCATAAGAATCTTCGGCAATGAGCAGTTCTTC.